The entry below gives a single T cell receptor beta chain sequence along with its context. The antigen is not known. This CDR3 is 14 amino acids long. Deletions cut 8 bases from V and 2 bases from J, with 16 bases between. Unique molecular identifiers were incorporated into the prepared TCRbeta library. TCRdb independently ran MiXCR on the PCR reads; one entry per CDR3 protein. The sample carries roughly 570,000 distinct CDR3 sequences, over 20% recorded once. The data were obtained in a study of T-cell reconstitution after alpha-beta-depleted transplantation in children. Regarding the study as a whole: Newly made T cells mostly supplied T-cell counts and diversity one year after transplant. Roughly two months post-transplant, alpha-beta T cells reportedly originated from several hundred graft clones that had expanded.

Here the sequenced sample was PBMCs, taken before TCRalphabeta/CD19-depleted stem cell transplant. This TCR came from a boy under three years old with Wiskott-Aldrich syndrome, due to receive a stem cell transplant. This chain uses TRBV12-3 or TRBV12-4 with TRBJ2-7; D is unclear. Here the CDR3 DNA reads TGTGCCAGCCGGGCCGAACCGAACACCTACGAGCAGTACTTC. This gives the protein CASRAEPNTYEQYF.